The entry below describes one TCR beta chain. Its antigen is as yet unknown. Documented treatment: 19 received Ad26.COV2.S at low or high dose, single or two shots; several received placebo; per-sample allocation not given. Following the first vaccine or placebo injection, samples were taken on day 63. Clones were read by immunoSEQ multiplex PCR, and TCRdb kept only the in-frame ones, dropping some. The sample has 250,000 to 300,000 clones; approximately 89% are singletons. Germline trimming cut 2 bases from V and 6 bases from J; bases unmatched to any gene: 12. Germline lookup yields CDR1 KGHSH and CDR2 LQKENI. This CDR3 is built from 17 residues. The data originate from a study of Ad26.COV2.S vaccination and SARS-CoV-2 variants. Whole-study findings and limits: Estimates derived from TCR breadth and depth analyses may have underestimated total T cell responses.

Sequenced material: peripheral blood, taken in a trial of Ad26.COV2.S vaccine versus placebo. The source of this sequence is a person between 18 and 59 years old who received the Ad26.COV2.S COVID-19 vaccine or a placebo. V usage is TRBV18 and J usage is TRBJ1-5; TRBD1 matches at 8 bases. Here the CDR3 DNA reads TGTGCCAGCTCACCAAATTCCGGGACAGGATTTTCTCAGCCCCAGCATTTT. Protein: CASSPNSGTGFSQPQHF.